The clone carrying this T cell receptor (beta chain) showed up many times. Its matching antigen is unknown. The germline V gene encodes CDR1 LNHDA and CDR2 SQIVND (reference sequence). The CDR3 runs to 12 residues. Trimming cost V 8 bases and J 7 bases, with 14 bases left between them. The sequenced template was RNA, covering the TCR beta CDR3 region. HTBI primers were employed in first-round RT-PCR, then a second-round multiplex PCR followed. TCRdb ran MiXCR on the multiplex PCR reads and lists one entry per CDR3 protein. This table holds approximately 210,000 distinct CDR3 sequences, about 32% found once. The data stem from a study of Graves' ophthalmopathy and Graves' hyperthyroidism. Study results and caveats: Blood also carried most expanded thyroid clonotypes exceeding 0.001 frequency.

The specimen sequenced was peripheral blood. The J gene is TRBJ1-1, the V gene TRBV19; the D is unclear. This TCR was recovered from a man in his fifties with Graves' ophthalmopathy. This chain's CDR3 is CASSPFGVEAFF. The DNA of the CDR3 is TGTGCCAGTTCCCCGTTTGGGGTTGAAGCTTTCTTT.